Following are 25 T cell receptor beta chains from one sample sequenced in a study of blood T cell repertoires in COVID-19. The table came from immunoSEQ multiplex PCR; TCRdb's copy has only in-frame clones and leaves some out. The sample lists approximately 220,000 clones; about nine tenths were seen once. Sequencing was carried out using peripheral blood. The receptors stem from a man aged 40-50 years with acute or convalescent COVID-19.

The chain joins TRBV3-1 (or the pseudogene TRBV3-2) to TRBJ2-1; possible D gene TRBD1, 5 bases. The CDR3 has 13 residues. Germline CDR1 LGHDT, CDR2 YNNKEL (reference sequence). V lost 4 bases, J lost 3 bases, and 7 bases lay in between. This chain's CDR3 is CASSLTGYNEQFF. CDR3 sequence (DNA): TGTGCCAGCAGCCTAACAGGCTACAATGAGCAGTTCTTC.

The CDR3 sequence is CASSLTPAGELFF. Here the CDR3 DNA reads TGTGCCAGCAGCCTCACTCCCGCCGGGGAGCTGTTTTTT. This chain uses TRBV11-2 with TRBJ2-2; D is uncertain. CDR3 length equals 13 residues. Deletions cut 5 bases from V and 6 bases from J, with 10 bases between. In germline, CDR1 is SGHAT, CDR2 FQNNGV.

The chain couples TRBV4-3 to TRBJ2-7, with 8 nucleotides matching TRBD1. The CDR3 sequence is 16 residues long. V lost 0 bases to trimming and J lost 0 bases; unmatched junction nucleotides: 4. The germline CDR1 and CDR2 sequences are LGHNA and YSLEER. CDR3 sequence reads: CASSQEGGQDSYEQYF. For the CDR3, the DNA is TGCGCCAGCAGCCAAGAGGGGGGACAGGACTCCTACGAGCAGTACTTC.

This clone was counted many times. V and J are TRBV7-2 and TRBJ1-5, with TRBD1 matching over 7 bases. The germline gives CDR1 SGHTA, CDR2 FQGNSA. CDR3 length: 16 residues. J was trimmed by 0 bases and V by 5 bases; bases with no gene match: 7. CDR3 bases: TGTGCCAGCAGCCTTGAACAGGGGACTAGCAATCAGCCCCAGCATTTT. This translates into CASSLEQGTSNQPQHF.

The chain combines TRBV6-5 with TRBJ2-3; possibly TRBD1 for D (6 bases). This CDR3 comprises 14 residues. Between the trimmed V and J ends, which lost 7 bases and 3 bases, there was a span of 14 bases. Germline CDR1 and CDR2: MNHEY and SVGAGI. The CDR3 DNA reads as TGTGCCAGCACCTCCCGGCAGGGGACAGATACGCAGTATTTT. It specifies CASTSRQGTDTQYF.

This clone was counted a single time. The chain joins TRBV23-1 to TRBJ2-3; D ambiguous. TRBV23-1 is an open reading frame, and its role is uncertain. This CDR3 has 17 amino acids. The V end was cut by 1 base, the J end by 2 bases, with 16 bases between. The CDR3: CASSQCGGFLLTDTQYF. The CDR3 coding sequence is TGCGCCAGCAGTCAATGCGGCGGCTTTCTCCTCACAGATACGCAGTATTTT.

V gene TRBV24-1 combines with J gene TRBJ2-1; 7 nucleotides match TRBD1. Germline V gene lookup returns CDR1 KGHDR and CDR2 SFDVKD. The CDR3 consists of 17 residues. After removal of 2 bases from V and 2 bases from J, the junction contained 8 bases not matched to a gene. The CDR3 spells CATSDSQGQSAYNEQFF. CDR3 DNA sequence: TGTGCCACCAGTGATTCACAGGGGCAGTCGGCCTACAATGAGCAGTTCTTC.

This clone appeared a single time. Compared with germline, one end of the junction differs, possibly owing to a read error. CDR3 region: CASSPEGVVNAEAFF. CDR3 sequence (DNA): TGCGCCAGCAGCCCCGAGGGGGTGGTGAACGCTGAAGCTTTCTTT. V is TRBV4-3 and J is TRBJ1-1, with D perhaps TRBD1 (6 bases). The CDR3 sequence is 15 residues long. CDR1 is LGHNA and CDR2 is YSLEER in the germline V gene.

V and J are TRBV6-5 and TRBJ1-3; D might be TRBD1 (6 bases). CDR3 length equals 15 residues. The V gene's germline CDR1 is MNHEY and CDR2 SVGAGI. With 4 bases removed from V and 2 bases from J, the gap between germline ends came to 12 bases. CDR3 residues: CASSSLRGAGNTIYF. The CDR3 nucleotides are TGTGCCAGCAGTTCCCTCAGGGGCGCTGGAAACACCATATATTTT.

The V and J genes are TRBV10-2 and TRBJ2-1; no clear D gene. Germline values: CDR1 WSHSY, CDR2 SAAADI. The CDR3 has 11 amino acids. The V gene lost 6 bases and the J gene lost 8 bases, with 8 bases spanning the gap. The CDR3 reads CASSRVDEQFF. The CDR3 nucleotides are TGCGCCAGCAGCCGAGTGGATGAGCAGTTCTTC.

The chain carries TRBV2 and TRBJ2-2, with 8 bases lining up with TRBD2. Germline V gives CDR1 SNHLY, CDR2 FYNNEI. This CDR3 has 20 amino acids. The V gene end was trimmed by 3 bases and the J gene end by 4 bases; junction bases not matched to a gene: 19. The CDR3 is CASSEDRLVGLAGFTGELFF. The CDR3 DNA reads TGTGCCAGCAGTGAGGATCGGTTGGTAGGCCTAGCGGGTTTCACCGGGGAGCTGTTTTTT.

DNA of the CDR3: TGTGCCAGCAGCCCACAGGGTGAGACTGAAGCTTTCTTT. This codes for CASSPQGETEAFF. This rearrangement joins TRBV7-2 to TRBJ1-1; possible D gene TRBD1, 6 bases. V lost 5 bases and J 5 bases, leaving 12 bases between the germline ends. CDR1 is SGHTA, CDR2 FQGNSA, per germline. CDR3 length: 13 residues.

CDR3 region: CASSIRTGNTGELFF. CDR3 in DNA: TGTGCCAGTAGTATCAGGACAGGGAACACCGGGGAGCTGTTTTTT. The chain combines TRBV19 with TRBJ2-2, with 7 bases matching TRBD1. Germline V gives CDR1 LNHDA, CDR2 SQIVND (reference sequence). J lost 1 base, V lost 3 bases, and 2 bases had no gene match. This CDR3 contains 15 residues.

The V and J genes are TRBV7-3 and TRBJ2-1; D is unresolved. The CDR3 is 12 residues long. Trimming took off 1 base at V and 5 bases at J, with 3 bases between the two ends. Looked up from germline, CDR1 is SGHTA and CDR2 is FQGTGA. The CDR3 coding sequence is TGTGCCAGCAGCTTAAGAGACAATGAGCAGTTCTTC. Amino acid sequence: CASSLRDNEQFF.

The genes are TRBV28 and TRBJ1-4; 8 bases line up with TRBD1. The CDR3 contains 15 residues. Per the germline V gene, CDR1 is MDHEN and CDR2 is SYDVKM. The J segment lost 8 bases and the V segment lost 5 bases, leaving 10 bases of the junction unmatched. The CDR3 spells CASSTPTGAREKLFF. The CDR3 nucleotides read TGTGCCAGCAGTACCCCGACAGGGGCCAGGGAAAAACTGTTTTTT. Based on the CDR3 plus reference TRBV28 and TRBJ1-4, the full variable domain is DVKVTQSSRYLVKRTGEKVFLECVQDMDHENMFWYRQDPGLGLRLIYFSYDVKMKEKGDIPEGYSVSREKKERFSLILESASTNQTSMYLCASSTPTGAREKLFFGSGTQLSVL.

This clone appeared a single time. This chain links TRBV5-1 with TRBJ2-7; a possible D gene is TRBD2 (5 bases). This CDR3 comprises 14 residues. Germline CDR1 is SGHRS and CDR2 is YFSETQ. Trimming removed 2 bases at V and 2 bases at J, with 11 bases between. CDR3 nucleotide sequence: TGCGCCAGCAGCTTCCGGGGTAGTACCTACGAGCAGTACTTC. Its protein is CASSFRGSTYEQYF.

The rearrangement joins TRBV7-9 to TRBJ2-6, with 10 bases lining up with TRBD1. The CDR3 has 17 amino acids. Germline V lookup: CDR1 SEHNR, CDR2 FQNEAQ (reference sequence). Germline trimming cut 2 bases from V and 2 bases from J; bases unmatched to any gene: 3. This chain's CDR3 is CASSLPTGGAGANVLTF. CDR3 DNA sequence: TGTGCCAGCAGCTTACCGACAGGGGGCGCTGGGGCCAACGTCCTGACTTTC.

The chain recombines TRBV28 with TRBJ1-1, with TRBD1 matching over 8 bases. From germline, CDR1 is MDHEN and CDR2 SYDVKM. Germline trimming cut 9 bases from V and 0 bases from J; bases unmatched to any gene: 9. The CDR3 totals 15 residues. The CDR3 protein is CASPPRTGMNTEAFF. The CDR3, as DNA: TGTGCCAGTCCACCCCGGACAGGGATGAACACTGAAGCTTTCTTT.

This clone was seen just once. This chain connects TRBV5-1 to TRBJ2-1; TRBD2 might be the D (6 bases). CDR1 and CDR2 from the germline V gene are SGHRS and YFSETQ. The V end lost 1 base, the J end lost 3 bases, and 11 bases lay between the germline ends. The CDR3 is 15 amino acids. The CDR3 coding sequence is TGCGCCAGCAGCTTGTTCCTAGCGCTCTACAATGAGCAGTTCTTC. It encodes CASSLFLALYNEQFF.

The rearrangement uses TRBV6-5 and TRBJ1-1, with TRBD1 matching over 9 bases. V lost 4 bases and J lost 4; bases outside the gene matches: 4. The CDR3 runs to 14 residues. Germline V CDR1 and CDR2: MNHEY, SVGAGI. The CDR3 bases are TGTGCCAGCAGTTTACAGGGGGCGCGCACTGAAGCTTTCTTT. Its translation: CASSLQGARTEAFF.

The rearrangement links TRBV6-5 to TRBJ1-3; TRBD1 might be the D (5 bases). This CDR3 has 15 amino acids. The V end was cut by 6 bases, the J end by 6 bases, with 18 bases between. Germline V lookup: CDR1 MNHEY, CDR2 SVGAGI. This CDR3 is CASRTPGTTANTIYF. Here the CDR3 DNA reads TGTGCCAGCAGGACCCCCGGGACTACAGCAAACACCATATATTTT.

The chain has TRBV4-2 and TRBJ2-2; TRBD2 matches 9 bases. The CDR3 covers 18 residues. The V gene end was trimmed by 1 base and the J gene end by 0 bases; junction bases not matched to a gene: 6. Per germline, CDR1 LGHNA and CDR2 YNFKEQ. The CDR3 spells CASSQGRGLAPNTGELFF. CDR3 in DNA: TGTGCCAGCAGCCAAGGCCGCGGACTAGCGCCGAACACCGGGGAGCTGTTTTTT.

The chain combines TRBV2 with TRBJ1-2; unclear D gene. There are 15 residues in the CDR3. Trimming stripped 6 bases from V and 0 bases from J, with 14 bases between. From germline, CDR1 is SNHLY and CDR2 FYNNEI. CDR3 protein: CASRVTENPNYGYTF. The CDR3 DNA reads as TGTGCCAGCAGGGTTACAGAGAATCCTAACTATGGCTACACCTTC.

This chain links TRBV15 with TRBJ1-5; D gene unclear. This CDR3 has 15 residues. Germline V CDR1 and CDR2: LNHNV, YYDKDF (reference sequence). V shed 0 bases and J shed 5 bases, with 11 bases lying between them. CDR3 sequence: CATSRDGEGYQPQHF. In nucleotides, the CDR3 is TGTGCCACCAGCAGAGATGGGGAGGGATATCAGCCCCAGCATTTT.

The CDR3 region has the DNA TGTGCCAGCAGCTTATCGGACAGGGTCGGGACCCAGTACTTC. It encodes CASSLSDRVGTQYF. The chain links TRBV7-9 to TRBJ2-5, with 8 bases matching TRBD1. The V gene's germline CDR1 is SEHNR and CDR2 FQNEAQ (reference sequence). The CDR3 contains 14 residues. The junction had 6 bases not matched to a gene; V was cut back by 2 bases and J by 7 bases.